The 13 T cell receptor beta chains listed next were all sequenced from one sample in a study of blood T cell repertoires in COVID-19. Only in-frame clones appear in the TCRdb table, and some are missing; sequencing was by immunoSEQ multiplex PCR. The data show 360,000 or so clones, around nine tenths seen once. Sequencing was carried out using PBMCs or T cells enriched from blood (not recorded which). Source of these receptors: a woman in her 30s who had recovered from COVID-19.

The CDR3 loop reads CASSPVLGREQFF. The CDR3 nucleotides are TGTGCCAGCAGCCCCGTTCTAGGAAGAGAGCAGTTCTTC. The chain is built from TRBV27 and TRBJ2-1; D gene uncertain. The CDR3 has 13 amino acids. Trimming stripped 6 bases from V and 10 bases from J, with 16 bases between. Germline V gene sequence: CDR1 MNHEY, CDR2 SMNVEV (reference sequence).

This rearrangement joins TRBV27 to TRBJ2-1; D ambiguous. The CDR3 runs 13 residues. Germline V CDR1 and CDR2: MNHEY, SMNVEV (reference sequence). Trimming stripped 2 bases from V and 7 bases from J, with 9 bases between. The CDR3, as DNA: TGTGCCAGCAGTTTACGACTCCCAAATGAGCAGTTCTTC. It codes for CASSLRLPNEQFF.

J is TRBJ2-7 and V is TRBV29-1; D is possibly TRBD2 (6 bases). Trimming took 1 base from V and 3 from J, leaving 19 bases between them. The CDR3 loop spans 16 amino acids. Germline V gives CDR1 SQVTM, CDR2 ANQGSEA. This CDR3 is CSVEGARGDGSYEQYF. The CDR3 DNA sequence: TGCAGCGTTGAAGGGGCTAGAGGCGACGGGAGCTACGAGCAGTACTTC.

The rearrangement links TRBV18 to TRBJ1-1, with TRBD1 matching 8 bases. Germline CDR1 KGHSH, CDR2 LQKENI. With 6 bases clipped from V and 1 base from J, the junction kept 4 bases outside the gene matches. The CDR3 extends over 14 amino acids. CDR3 residues: CASSSGQGNTEAFF. For the CDR3, the DNA is TGTGCCAGCTCGTCAGGACAGGGGAACACTGAAGCTTTCTTT.

The V call is TRBV20-1, the J call TRBJ2-1; 10 positions match TRBD1. The CDR3 runs 16 residues. CDR1 and CDR2 (germline): DFQATT, SNEGSKA (reference sequence). After removal of 3 bases from V and 8 bases from J, the junction contained 13 bases not matched to a gene. The CDR3 DNA reads as TGCAGTGCTAGTCGACCAGACAGGGGGCGCGAGGATGAGCAGTTCTTC. Translation gives CSASRPDRGREDEQFF.

This sequence joins TRBV7-9 and TRBJ1-5; 7 nucleotides match TRBD1. This CDR3 has 15 residues. Germline V lookup: CDR1 SEHNR, CDR2 FQNEAQ (reference sequence). The ends lost 5 bases at V and 4 bases at J; junction bases unmatched: 8. The CDR3 nucleotides are TGTGCCAGCAGCGAAAAACGACAGGGTAATCAGCCCCAGCATTTT. This gives the protein CASSEKRQGNQPQHF. The variable domain in full, with the rest retrieved from reference TRBV7-9 and TRBJ1-5, is DTGVSQNPRHKITKRGQNVTFRCDPISEHNRLYWYRQTLGQGPEFLTYFQNEAQLEKSRLLSDRFSAERPKGSFSTLEIQRTEQGDSAMYLCASSEKRQGNQPQHFGDGTRLSIL.

This rearrangement joins TRBV7-3 to TRBJ1-3, with a possible D match to TRBD1 (6 bases). The CDR3 length is 12 residues. Per the germline V gene, CDR1 is SGHTA and CDR2 is FQGTGA. V was pared by 7 bases and J by 8 bases, with 12 bases between. The DNA of the CDR3 is TGTGCCAGCACCAATGGGGGCTACACCATATATTTT. Encoded protein: CASTNGGYTIYF. The full variable domain, in which reference TRBV7-3 and TRBJ1-3 provide the parts outside the CDR3, is GAGVSQTPSNKVTEKGKYVELRCDPISGHTALYWYRQSLGQGPEFLIYFQGTGAADDSGLPNDRFFAVRPEGSVSTLKIQRTERGDSAVYLCASTNGGYTIYFGEGSWLTVV.

The chain employs TRBV5-1 and TRBJ2-1; 13 bases align to TRBD2. This CDR3 is 15 amino acids long. Germline V gene data show CDR1 as SGHRS and CDR2 as YFSETQ. With 1 base clipped from V and 8 bases from J, the junction kept 3 bases outside the gene matches. As DNA, the CDR3 is TGCGCCAGCAGCTTGACCGGGACTAGCGGGGATGAGCAGTTCTTC. This codes for CASSLTGTSGDEQFF.

The V call is TRBV5-3, the J call TRBJ1-6, with D perhaps matching TRBD1 (5 bases). TRBV5-3 is classed as an ORF, of uncertain function. This CDR3 is 15 amino acids long. Trimming left V 4 bases short and J 10 bases short, with 18 bases between. The CDR3 region is CARSPRDGGGSPLHF. The CDR3 nucleotides are TGTGCCAGAAGCCCCCGGGACGGCGGGGGGTCACCCCTCCACTTT.

This rearrangement joins TRBV5-4 to TRBJ2-1; D might be TRBD1 (5 bases). The germline CDR1 and CDR2 sequences are SGHNT and YYREEE (reference sequence). This CDR3 spans 12 amino acids. V was pared by 10 bases and J by 9 bases, with 17 bases between. This CDR3 is CASQRQGREQFF. The DNA for the CDR3 is TGTGCCTCACAAAGGCAGGGTCGTGAGCAGTTCTTC. The whole variable domain, remainder taken from reference TRBV5-4 and TRBJ2-1, is ETGVTQSPTHLIKTRGQQVTLRCSSQSGHNTVSWYQQALGQGPQFIFQYYREEENGRGNFPPRFSGLQFPNYSSELNVNALELDDSALYLCASQRQGREQFFGPGTRLTVL.

With regard to this clone: The identical CDR3 is also encoded by other nucleotide sequences in the sample. The gene calls are TRBV4-3 and TRBJ1-6; no definite D call. V was shortened by 0 bases and J by 0 bases, with 6 bases between the two germline ends. CDR3 size: 16 residues. Germline-derived CDR1 and CDR2 are LGHNA and YSLEER. CDR3 sequence: CASSQELSSYNSPLHF. In nucleotides, the CDR3 is TGCGCCAGCAGCCAAGAACTGAGCTCCTATAATTCACCCCTCCACTTT.

As to this clone: This sample also contains other DNA sequences that code for the same CDR3. The gene calls are TRBV5-1 and TRBJ1-2; D is unresolved. The CDR3 contains 13 residues. Germline V gene lookup returns CDR1 SGHRS and CDR2 YFSETQ. Trimming removed 0 bases at V and 3 bases at J, with 6 bases between. The CDR3 coding sequence is TGCGCCAGCAGCTTGGACCGCGACTATGGCTACACCTTC. It codes for CASSLDRDYGYTF.

The rearrangement links TRBV5-4 to TRBJ2-7; 7 bases are a match to TRBD2. This CDR3 contains 12 residues. Germline V gene data show CDR1 as SGHNT and CDR2 as YYREEE (reference sequence). In nucleotides, the CDR3 is TGTGGTAGCGGGCAGGGCAACGGCGAGCAGTACTTC. This codes for CGSGQGNGEQYF.